The 18 T cell receptor beta chains listed next were all sequenced from one sample in a study of identical twins. One entry per CDR3 protein results from TCRdb running MiXCR on the 5' RACE reads. The table lists under 900,000 distinct CDR3 sequences, 12% of them singletons. This sample also belongs to another study, concerning yellow fever vaccine responses in identical twins.

Source material: PBMCs. All receptors come from a woman under 30 in good health.

This clonotype came up many times. The chain uses TRBV9 and TRBJ1-1; 8 nucleotides agree with TRBD1. The trim removed 0 bases at V and 1 base at J, leaving 2 bases unmatched. CDR1 and CDR2 from the germline V gene are SGDLS and YYNGEE. The CDR3 contains 15 residues. In DNA form, the CDR3 reads TGTGCCAGCAGCGTAGATGACAGGGGGAACACTGAAGCTTTCTTT. It yields the protein CASSVDDRGNTEAFF. Supplemented by reference TRBV9 and TRBJ1-1, the full variable domain reads DSGVTQTPKHLITATGQRVTLRCSPRSGDLSVYWYQQSLDQGLQFLIQYYNGEERAKGNILERFSAQQFPDLHSELNLSSLELGDSALYFCASSVDDRGNTEAFFGQGTRLTVV.

The chain employs TRBV7-6 and TRBJ1-2, with a weak D call TRBD1 (5 bases). The germline CDR1 and CDR2 sequences are SGHVS and FNYEAQ. Between the trimmed V and J ends, which lost 5 bases and 7 bases, there was a span of 14 bases. The CDR3 runs to 13 residues. Written as DNA, the CDR3 is TGTGCCAGCAGCCCCCGTGGGGGTACTGGCTACACCTTC. Amino acid sequence: CASSPRGGTGYTF. Together with reference TRBV7-6 and TRBJ1-2, the CDR3 gives the full variable domain: GAGVSQSPRYKVTKRGQDVALRCDPISGHVSLYWYRQALGQGPEFLTYFNYEAQQDKSGLPNDRFSAERPEGSISTLTIQRTEQRDSAMYRCASSPRGGTGYTFGSGTRLTVV.

V gene TRBV10-3 combines with J gene TRBJ2-5, with 7 nucleotides matching TRBD1. The CDR3 is 14 amino acids. With 3 bases clipped from V and 5 bases from J, the junction kept 6 bases outside the gene matches. Germline V CDR1 and CDR2: ENHRY, SYGVKD. The chain's CDR3 is CAISDPQGTETQYF. The CDR3 DNA reads as TGTGCCATCAGTGACCCACAGGGGACGGAGACCCAGTACTTC.

This clonotype came up many times. The chain recombines TRBV4-1 with TRBJ2-7; possible D gene TRBD1, 5 bases. Germline CDR1 and CDR2: MGHRA and YSYEKL. The CDR3 contains 15 residues. Trimming removed 2 bases from V and 0 bases from J, with 11 bases in between. The CDR3 spells CASSQQVRVSYEQYF. DNA of the CDR3: TGCGCCAGCAGCCAACAGGTCAGGGTCTCCTACGAGCAGTACTTC.

In DNA, the CDR3 is TGCAGCGTTGACGGGCAGGGGGCGTTTCGAGAGACCCAGTACTTC. Translating it yields CSVDGQGAFRETQYF. The chain joins TRBV29-1 to TRBJ2-5; TRBD1 agrees at 8 bases. From germline, CDR1 is SQVTM and CDR2 ANQGSEA. The ends lost 3 bases at V and 4 bases at J; junction bases unmatched: 10. The CDR3 sequence is 15 residues long.

The rearrangement links TRBV20-1 to TRBJ2-7; 12 bases line up with TRBD2. Trimming removed 4 bases from V and 4 bases from J; junction bases left unmatched: 5. Germline V gene lookup returns CDR1 DFQATT and CDR2 SNEGSKA (reference sequence). The CDR3 extends over 14 amino acids. The CDR3 region is CSAILAGGRYEQYF. The CDR3 DNA follows: TGCAGTGCTATACTAGCGGGAGGACGGTACGAGCAGTACTTC.

This clonotype was observed a handful of times. The rearrangement links TRBV4-1 to TRBJ2-5; TRBD2 aligns across 13 bases. Germline CDR1 MGHRA, CDR2 YSYEKL. This CDR3 spans 17 amino acids. With V trimmed by 5 bases and J by 4 bases, 10 bases remained unmatched. The CDR3 DNA reads as TGCGCCAGCAGCTCCAGACTAGCGGGAGGAACAACAGAGACCCAGTACTTC. Translating gives CASSSRLAGGTTETQYF.

This clonotype was seen a few times. The chain links TRBV7-8 to TRBJ2-7; the match to TRBD2 covers 11 bases. After removal of 1 base from V and 4 bases from J, the junction contained 3 bases not matched to a gene. The V gene's germline CDR1 is SGHVS and CDR2 FQNEAQ. The CDR3 has 15 residues. CDR3 protein: CASSLVASGGYEQYV. DNA for the CDR3: TGTGCCAGCAGCTTAGTTGCTAGCGGGGGGTACGAGCAGTACGTC.

This clonotype was seen a few times. V is TRBV29-1 and J is TRBJ2-1; D possibly corresponds to TRBD2 (5 bases). V was shortened by 8 bases and J by 8 bases, with 16 bases between the two germline ends. The CDR3 is made up of 12 amino acids. In germline, CDR1 is SQVTM, CDR2 ANQGSEA. CDR3 nucleotide sequence: TGCAGCTTCCTGCCGGGAAATGATGAGCAGTTCTTC. Translation: CSFLPGNDEQFF.

The chain couples TRBV9 to TRBJ2-3; perhaps D is TRBD1 or TRBD2 (7 bases each). Germline V lookup: CDR1 SGDLS, CDR2 YYNGEE. The V gene lost 4 bases and the J gene lost 3 bases, with 18 bases spanning the gap. The CDR3 is 16 amino acids. The CDR3 protein is CASSTLGGGETDTQYF. DNA of the CDR3: TGTGCCAGCAGCACCCTGGGAGGGGGCGAAACAGATACGCAGTATTTT.

The CDR3 coding sequence is TGTGCCAGCAGATTTGGGTGGACTGAAGCTTTCTTT. Translation: CASRFGWTEAFF. This sequence joins TRBV28 and TRBJ1-1; D is ambiguous. The V gene's germline CDR1 is MDHEN and CDR2 SYDVKM. This CDR3 has 12 amino acids. The V end lost 6 bases, the J end lost 5 bases, and 10 bases lay between the germline ends.

This clonotype occurred many times. The rearrangement links TRBV2 to TRBJ1-4; D may be TRBD1 (5 bases). Trimming stripped 8 bases from V and 2 bases from J, with 12 bases between. Germline V gene sequence: CDR1 SNHLY, CDR2 FYNNEI. This CDR3 region has 14 residues. The CDR3 loop reads CASRDSGTNEKLFF. CDR3 sequence (DNA): TGTGCCAGCCGGGACTCTGGGACTAATGAAAAACTGTTTTTT. The whole variable domain, remainder taken from reference TRBV2 and TRBJ1-4, is EPEVTQTPSHQVTQMGQEVILRCVPISNHLYFYWYRQILGQKVEFLVSFYNNEISEKSEIFDDQFSVERPDGSNFTLKIRSTKLEDSAMYFCASRDSGTNEKLFFGSGTQLSVL.

V and J are TRBV20-1 and TRBJ2-7, with D hard to call. The germline V gene has CDR1 DFQATT and CDR2 SNEGSKA (reference sequence). The CDR3 has 13 residues. V was clipped by 1 base and J by 3 bases, with 10 bases between them. The CDR3 is CSARATINYEQYV. The CDR3 DNA reads as TGCAGTGCTAGAGCCACGATCAACTACGAGCAGTACGTC.

The chain joins TRBV18 to TRBJ2-1, with 9 bases aligning to TRBD2. Germline V CDR1 and CDR2: KGHSH, LQKENI. The CDR3 is 17 residues long. V shed 0 bases and J 3 bases; nucleotides not matched to a gene: 6. CDR3 protein: CASSPPRSGRIYNEQFF. In nucleotides, the CDR3 is TGTGCCAGCTCACCACCGCGAAGCGGGAGGATCTACAATGAGCAGTTCTTC.

The chain is built from TRBV14 and TRBJ1-4, with D unclear. CDR1 and CDR2 from the germline V gene are SGHDN and FVKESK. The CDR3 contains 16 residues. The V end was cut by 2 bases, the J end by 5 bases, with 15 bases between. CDR3 sequence reads: CASSQNYETRNEKLFF. Written as DNA, the CDR3 is TGTGCCAGCAGCCAAAATTATGAGACCCGGAATGAAAAACTGTTTTTT.

This clonotype was recorded at least ten times. The V and J genes are TRBV18 and TRBJ2-1; D gene unclear. Trimming pared 0 bases from V and 5 bases from J, leaving 2 bases between. The CDR3 length is 12 residues. Per germline, CDR1 KGHSH and CDR2 LQKENI. The CDR3 DNA sequence: TGTGCCAGCTCACCACCGAACAATGAGCAGTTCTTC. It specifies CASSPPNNEQFF.

J is TRBJ2-2 and V is TRBV5-4; tentative D call: TRBD1 (6 bases). V lost 2 bases and J 6 bases, leaving 11 bases between the germline ends. The germline gives CDR1 SGHNT, CDR2 YYREEE (reference sequence). The CDR3 consists of 14 residues. The CDR3 DNA is TGTGCCAGCAGCTTTCTGGGGGCGGCCGGGGAGCTGTTTTTT. This translates into CASSFLGAAGELFF.

The chain is built from TRBV5-1 and TRBJ2-3; no firm D call. CDR1 and CDR2 from the germline V gene are SGHRS and YFSETQ. Trimming left V 3 bases short and J 4 bases short, with 12 bases between. This CDR3 is 14 amino acids long. CDR3: CASSSRTSADTQYF. The CDR3 coding sequence is TGCGCCAGCAGCTCCCGTACGTCTGCAGATACGCAGTATTTT.